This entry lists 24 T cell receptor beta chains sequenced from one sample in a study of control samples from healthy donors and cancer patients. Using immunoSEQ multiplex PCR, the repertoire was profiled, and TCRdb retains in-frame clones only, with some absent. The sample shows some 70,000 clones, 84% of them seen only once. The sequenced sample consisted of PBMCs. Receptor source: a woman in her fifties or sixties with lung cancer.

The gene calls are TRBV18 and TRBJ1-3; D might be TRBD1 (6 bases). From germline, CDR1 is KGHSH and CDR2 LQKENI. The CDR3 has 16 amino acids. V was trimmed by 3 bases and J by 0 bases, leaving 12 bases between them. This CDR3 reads CASSPIDRLSGNTIYF. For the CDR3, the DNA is TGTGCCAGCTCACCTATTGACAGGCTCTCTGGAAACACCATATATTTT.

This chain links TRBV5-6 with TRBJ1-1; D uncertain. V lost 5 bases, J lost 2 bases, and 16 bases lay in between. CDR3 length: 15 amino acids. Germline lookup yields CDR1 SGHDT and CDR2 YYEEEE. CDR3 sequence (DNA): TGTGCCAGCAGTTCGGACGCGGGCTCTAACACTGAAGCTTTCTTT. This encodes CASSSDAGSNTEAFF.

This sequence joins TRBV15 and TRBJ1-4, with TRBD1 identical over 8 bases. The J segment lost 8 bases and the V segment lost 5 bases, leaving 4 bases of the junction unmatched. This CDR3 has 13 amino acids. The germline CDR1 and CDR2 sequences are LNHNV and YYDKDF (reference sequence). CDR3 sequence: CATSGRGPEKLFF. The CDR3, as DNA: TGTGCCACCAGCGGCAGGGGGCCCGAAAAACTGTTTTTT.

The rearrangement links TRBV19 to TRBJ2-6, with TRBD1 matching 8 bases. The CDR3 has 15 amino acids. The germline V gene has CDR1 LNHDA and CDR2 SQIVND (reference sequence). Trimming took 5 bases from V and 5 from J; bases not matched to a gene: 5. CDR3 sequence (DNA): TGTGCCAGTAGTCCGGACAGGGCAAGGGCCAACGTCCTGACTTTC. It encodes CASSPDRARANVLTF.

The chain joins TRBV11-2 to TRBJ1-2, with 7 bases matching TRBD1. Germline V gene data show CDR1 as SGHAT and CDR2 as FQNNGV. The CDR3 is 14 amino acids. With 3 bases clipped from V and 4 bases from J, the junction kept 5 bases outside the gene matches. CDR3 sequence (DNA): TGTGCCAGCAGCTTTGGGCAGGGGGGCTATGGCTACACCTTC. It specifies CASSFGQGGYGYTF.

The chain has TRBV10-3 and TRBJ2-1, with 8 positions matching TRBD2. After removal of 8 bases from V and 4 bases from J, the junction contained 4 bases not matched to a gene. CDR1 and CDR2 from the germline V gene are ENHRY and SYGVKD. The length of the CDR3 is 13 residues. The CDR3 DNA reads TGTGCCATCCGGGCGGGGGGATACAATGAGCAGTTCTTC. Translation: CAIRAGGYNEQFF.

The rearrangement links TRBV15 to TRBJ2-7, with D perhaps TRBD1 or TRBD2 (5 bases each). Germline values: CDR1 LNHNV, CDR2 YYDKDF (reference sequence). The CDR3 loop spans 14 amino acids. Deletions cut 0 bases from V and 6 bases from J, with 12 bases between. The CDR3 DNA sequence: TGTGCCACCAGCAGAGATAACGGGGCATCCGAGCAGTACTTC. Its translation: CATSRDNGASEQYF.

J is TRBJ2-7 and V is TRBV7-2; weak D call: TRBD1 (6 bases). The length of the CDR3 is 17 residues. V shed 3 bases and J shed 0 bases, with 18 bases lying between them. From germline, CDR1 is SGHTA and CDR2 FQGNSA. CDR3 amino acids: CASSLDRTVQSSYEQYF. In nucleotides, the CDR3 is TGTGCCAGCAGCTTGGACCGGACAGTGCAGAGCTCCTACGAGCAGTACTTC.

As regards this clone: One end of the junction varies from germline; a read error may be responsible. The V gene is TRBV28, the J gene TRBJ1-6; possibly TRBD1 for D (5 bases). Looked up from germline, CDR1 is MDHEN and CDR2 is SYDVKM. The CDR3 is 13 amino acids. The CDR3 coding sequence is TGTGCCAGCAATGGGGGAGGGGATTCACCCCTCCGCTTT. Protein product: CASNGGGDSPLRF.

CDR3 nucleotide sequence: TGTGCCTGGGCTCAGGGGAGGCGGTATGGCTACACCTTC. This gives the protein CAWAQGRRYGYTF. The chain carries TRBV30 and TRBJ1-2; D may be TRBD1 (6 bases). V shed 5 bases and J shed 5 bases, with 15 bases lying between them. Germline loops: CDR1 GTSNPN, CDR2 SVGIG (reference sequence). The CDR3 length is 13 residues.

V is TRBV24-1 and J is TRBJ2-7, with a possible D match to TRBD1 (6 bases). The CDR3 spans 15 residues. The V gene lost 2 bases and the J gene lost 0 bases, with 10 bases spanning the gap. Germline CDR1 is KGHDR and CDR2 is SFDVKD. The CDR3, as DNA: TGTGCCACCAGTGATTCGGGGACAAACTCCTACGAGCAGTACTTC. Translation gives CATSDSGTNSYEQYF.

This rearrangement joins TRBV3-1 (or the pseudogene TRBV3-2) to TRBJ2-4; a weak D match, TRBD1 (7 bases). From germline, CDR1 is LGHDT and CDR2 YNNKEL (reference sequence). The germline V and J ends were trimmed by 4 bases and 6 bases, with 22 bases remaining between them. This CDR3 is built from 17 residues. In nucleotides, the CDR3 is TGTGCCAGCAGCCGCAACCGACAGGGCAGGGGAGGAAACATTCAGTACTTC. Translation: CASSRNRQGRGGNIQYF.

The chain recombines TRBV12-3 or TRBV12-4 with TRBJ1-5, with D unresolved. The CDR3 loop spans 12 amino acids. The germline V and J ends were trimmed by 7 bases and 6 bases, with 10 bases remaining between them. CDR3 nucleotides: TGTGCCAGCAAAAAAACGGGTCAGCCCCAGCATTTT. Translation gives CASKKTGQPQHF.

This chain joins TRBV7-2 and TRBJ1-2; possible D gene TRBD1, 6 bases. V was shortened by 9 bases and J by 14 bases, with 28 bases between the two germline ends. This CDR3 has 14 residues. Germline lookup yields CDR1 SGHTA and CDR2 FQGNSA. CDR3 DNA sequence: TGTGCCAGTCGTCGGGGGCCGGACACGGTAATGAGGACCTTC. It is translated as CASRRGPDTVMRTF.

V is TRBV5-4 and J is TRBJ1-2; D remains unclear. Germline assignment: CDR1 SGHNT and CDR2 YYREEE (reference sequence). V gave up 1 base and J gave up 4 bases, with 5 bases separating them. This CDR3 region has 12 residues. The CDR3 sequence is CASSLRFYGYTF. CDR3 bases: TGTGCCAGCAGCTTGAGATTCTATGGCTACACCTTC.

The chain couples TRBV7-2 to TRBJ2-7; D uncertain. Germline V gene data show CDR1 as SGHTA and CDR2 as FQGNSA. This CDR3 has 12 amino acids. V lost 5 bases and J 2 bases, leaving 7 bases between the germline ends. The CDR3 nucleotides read TGTGCCAGCAGCGGTAGCACCTACGAGCAGTACTTC. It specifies CASSGSTYEQYF.

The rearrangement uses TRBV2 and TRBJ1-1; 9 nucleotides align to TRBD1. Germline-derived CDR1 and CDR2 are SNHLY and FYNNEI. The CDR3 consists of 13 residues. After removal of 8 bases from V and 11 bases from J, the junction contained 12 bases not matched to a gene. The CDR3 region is CASGYRGLLRAFF. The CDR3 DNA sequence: TGTGCCAGCGGTTACAGGGGGCTCCTTCGCGCTTTCTTT.

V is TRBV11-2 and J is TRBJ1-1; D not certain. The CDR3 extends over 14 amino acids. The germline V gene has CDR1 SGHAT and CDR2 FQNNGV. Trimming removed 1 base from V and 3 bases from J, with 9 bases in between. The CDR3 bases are TGTGCCAGCAGCTTAGGGTCCCGGGACACTGAAGCTTTCTTT. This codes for CASSLGSRDTEAFF.

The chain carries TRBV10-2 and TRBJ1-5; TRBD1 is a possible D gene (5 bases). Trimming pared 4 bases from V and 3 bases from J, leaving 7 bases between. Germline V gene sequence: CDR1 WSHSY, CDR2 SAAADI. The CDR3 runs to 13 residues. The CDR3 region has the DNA TGCGCCAGCAGTGGACAGCTCAATCAGCCCCAGCATTTT. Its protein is CASSGQLNQPQHF.

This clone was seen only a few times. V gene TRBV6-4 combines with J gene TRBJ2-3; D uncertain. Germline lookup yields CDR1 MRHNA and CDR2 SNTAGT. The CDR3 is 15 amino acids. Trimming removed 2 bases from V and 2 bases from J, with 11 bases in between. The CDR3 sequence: CASSDLGHSTDTQYF. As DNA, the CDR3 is TGTGCCAGCAGTGACCTAGGCCACTCCACAGATACGCAGTATTTT.

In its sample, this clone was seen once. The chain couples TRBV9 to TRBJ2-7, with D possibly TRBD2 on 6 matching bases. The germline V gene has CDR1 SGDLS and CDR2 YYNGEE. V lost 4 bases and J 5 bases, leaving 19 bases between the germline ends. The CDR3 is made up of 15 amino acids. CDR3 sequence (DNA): TGTGCCAGCAGCTTTCGGGGCAGGGAGGTTGACGAGCAGTACTTC. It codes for CASSFRGREVDEQYF.

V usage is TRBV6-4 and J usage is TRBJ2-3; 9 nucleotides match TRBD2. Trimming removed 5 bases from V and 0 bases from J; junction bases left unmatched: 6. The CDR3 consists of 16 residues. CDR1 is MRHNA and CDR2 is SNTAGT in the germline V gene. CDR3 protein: CASSPLAGASTDTQYF. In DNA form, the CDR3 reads TGTGCCAGCAGTCCCTTAGCGGGGGCAAGCACAGATACGCAGTATTTT.

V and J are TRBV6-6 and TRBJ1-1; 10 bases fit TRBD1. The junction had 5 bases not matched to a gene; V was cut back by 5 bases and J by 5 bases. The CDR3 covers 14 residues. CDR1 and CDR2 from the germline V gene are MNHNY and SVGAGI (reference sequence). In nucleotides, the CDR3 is TGTGCCAGCAGTCGAGACAGGGGGCTAACTGAAGCTTTCTTT. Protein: CASSRDRGLTEAFF.

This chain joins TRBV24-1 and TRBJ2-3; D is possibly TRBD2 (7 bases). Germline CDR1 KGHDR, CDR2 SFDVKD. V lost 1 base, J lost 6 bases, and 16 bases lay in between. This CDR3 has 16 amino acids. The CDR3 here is CATSDLRRGLADTQYF. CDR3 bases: TGTGCCACCAGTGATTTAAGGCGGGGGCTGGCGGATACGCAGTATTTT.